This T cell receptor beta chain stems from a study of T cell responses to AZD1222 COVID-19 vaccine. Points from the study as a whole: Two AZD1222 administrations were followed by greater Spike-specific TCR breadth and depth. At study baseline, merely five or six AZD1222 recipients were seropositive. Every sample of the repertoires postdated the peak T cell response. Unmutated variant regions are reportedly the target of nearly half of TCRs that are spike-specific.

As for this clone: Its antigen is not known.

V dropped 6 bases and J dropped 8; count of bases not matched to a gene: 8. The CDR3 covers 15 residues. Germline V gives CDR1 MDHEN, CDR2 SYDVKM. Using immunoSEQ multiplex PCR, the repertoire was profiled, and TCRdb retains in-frame clones only, with some absent. This table has approximately 200,000 clones, 85% to 95% appearing once. The chain recombines TRBV28 with TRBJ2-4; 12 bases align to TRBD2. The input for sequencing was peripheral blood, taken on day 0 of AZD1222 vaccination. This clonotype was sampled from an adult in good health. The CDR3 protein is CASSPLAGGPYIQYF. The CDR3 DNA follows: TGTGCCAGCAGCCCCCTAGCGGGAGGGCCCTACATTCAGTACTTC.